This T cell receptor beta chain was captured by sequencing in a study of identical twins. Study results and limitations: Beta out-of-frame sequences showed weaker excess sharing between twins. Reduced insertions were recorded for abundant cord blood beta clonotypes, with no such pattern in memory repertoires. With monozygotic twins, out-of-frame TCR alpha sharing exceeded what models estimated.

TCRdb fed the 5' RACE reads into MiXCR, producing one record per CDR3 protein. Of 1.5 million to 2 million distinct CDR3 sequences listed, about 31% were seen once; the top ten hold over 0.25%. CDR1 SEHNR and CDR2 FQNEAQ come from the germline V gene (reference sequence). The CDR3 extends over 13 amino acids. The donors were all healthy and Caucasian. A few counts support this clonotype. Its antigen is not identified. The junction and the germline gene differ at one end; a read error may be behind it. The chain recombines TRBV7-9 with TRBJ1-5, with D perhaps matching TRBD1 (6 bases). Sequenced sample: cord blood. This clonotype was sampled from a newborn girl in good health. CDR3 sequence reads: CASSPGAYQLQHF. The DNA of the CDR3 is TGTGCCAGCAGCCCGGGGGCGTATCAGCTCCAGCATTTT. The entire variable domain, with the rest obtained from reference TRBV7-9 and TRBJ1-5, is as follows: DTGVSQNPRHKITKRGQNVTFRCDPISEHNRLYWYRQTLGQGPEFLTYFQNEAQLEKSRLLSDRFSAERPKGSFSTLEIQRTEQGDSAMYLCASSPGAYQLQHFGDGTRLSIL.